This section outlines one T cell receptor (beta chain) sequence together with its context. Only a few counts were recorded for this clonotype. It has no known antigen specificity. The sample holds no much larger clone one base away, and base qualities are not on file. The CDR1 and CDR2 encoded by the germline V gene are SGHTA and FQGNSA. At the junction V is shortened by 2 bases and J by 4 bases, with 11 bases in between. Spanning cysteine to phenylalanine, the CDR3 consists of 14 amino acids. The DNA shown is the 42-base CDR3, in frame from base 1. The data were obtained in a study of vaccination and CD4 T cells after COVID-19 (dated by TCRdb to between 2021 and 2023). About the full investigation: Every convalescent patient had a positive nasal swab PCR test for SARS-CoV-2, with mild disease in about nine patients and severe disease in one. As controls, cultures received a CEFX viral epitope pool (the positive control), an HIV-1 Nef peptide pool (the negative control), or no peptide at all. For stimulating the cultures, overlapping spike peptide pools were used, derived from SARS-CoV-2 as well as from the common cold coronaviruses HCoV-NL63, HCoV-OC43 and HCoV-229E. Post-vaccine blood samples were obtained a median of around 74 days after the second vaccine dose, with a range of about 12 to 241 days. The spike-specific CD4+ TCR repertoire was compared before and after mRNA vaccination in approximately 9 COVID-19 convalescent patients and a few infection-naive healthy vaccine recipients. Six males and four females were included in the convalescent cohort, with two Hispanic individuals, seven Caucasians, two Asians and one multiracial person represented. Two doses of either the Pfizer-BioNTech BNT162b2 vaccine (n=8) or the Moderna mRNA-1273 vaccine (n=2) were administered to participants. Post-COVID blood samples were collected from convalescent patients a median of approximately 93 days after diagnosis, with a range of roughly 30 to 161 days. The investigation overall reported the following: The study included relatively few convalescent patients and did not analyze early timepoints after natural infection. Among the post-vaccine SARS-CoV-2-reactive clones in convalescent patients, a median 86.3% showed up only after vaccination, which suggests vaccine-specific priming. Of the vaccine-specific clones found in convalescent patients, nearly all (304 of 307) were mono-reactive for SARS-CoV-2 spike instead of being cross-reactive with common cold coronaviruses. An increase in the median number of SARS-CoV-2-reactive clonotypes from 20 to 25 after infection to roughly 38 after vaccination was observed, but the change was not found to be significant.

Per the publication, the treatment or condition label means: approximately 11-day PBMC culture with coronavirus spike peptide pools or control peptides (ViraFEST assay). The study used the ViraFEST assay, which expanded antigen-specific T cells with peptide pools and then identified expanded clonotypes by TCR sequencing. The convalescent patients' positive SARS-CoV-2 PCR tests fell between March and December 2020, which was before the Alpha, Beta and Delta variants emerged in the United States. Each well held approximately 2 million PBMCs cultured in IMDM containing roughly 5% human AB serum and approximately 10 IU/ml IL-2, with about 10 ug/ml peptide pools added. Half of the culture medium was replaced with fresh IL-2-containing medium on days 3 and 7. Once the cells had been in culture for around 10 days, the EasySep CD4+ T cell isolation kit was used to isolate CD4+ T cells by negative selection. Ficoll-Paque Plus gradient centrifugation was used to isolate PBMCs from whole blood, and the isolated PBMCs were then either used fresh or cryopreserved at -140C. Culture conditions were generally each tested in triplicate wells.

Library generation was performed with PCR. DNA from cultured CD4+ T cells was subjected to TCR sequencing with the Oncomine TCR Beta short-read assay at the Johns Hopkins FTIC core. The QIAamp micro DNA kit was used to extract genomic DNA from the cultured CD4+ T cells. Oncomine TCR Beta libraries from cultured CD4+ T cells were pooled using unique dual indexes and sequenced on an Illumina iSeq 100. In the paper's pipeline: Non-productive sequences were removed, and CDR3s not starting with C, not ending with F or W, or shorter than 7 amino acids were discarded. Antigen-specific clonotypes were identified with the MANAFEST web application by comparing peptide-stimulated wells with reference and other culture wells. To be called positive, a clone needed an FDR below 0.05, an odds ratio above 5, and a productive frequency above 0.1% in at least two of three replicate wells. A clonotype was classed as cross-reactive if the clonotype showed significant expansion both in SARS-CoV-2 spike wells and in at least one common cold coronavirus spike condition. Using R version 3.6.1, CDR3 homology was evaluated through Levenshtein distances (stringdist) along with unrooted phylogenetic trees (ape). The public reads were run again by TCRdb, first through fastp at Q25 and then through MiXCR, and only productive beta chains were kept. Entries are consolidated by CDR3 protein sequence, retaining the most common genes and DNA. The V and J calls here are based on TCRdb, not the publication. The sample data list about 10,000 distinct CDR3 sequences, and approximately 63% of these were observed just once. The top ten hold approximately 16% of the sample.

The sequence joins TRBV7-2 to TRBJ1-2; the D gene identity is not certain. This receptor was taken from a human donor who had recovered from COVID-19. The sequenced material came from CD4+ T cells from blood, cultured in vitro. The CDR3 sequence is CASSLIGRLYGYTF. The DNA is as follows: TGTGCCAGCAGCTTAATAGGCAGACTCTATGGCTACACCTTC.